This is a list of T cell receptor beta chains from one sample in a study of response to subunit inactivated influenza vaccine. TCRdb analysed the RT-PCR reads with MiXCR anew, one entry per CDR3 protein. The top ten clones hold 9.5% to 15% of a sample with some 480,000 distinct CDR3 sequences, approximately 9.9% of them seen once. This specimen consisted of PBMCs from blood, obtained 40 to 50 days after vaccination. Every receptor here comes from a man aged 50-60 years who received an inactivated influenza vaccine. CDR3s include the opening cysteine and the closing phenylalanine or tryptophan. The order of the fields is CDR3 DNA, CDR3 protein, clone size, D gene, J gene, V gene. The D gene is left open where the match is weak. The size of a clone is reported for some rows only, either as once, few or many, or as a class for expanded clones.

cdr3_nt: TGTGCCAGCAGCTTACGGGCAATAGGGGAAAAACTGTTTTTT
cdr3_aa: CASSLRAIGEKLFF
clone_size: .
d_call: .
j_call: TRBJ1-4
v_call: TRBV11-2

cdr3_nt: TGTGCCAGCAGTTTAGCGCCGCAGGGGAATTCACCCCTCCACTTT
cdr3_aa: CASSLAPQGNSPLHF
clone_size: .
d_call: .
j_call: TRBJ1-6
v_call: TRBV12-3/TRBV12-4

cdr3_nt: TGTGCCAGCAGCTTAGTGACGGGGGGGAATACGCAGTATTTT
cdr3_aa: CASSLVTGGNTQYF
clone_size: few
d_call: TRBD2
j_call: TRBJ2-3
v_call: TRBV7-2

cdr3_nt: TGCAGTGCTAGAGGTAGACAGGGGAGGCTTAACTACTACGAGCAGTACTTC
cdr3_aa: CSARGRQGRLNYYEQYF
clone_size: .
d_call: TRBD1
j_call: TRBJ2-7
v_call: TRBV20-1

cdr3_nt: TGTGCCAGCAGCCCCCTAGACGACAGGAATACGCAGTATTTT
cdr3_aa: CASSPLDDRNTQYF
clone_size: .
d_call: .
j_call: TRBJ2-3
v_call: TRBV7-9

cdr3_nt: TGCAGTGCTAGAGGGCGACAGGGGGCTTACGAGCAGTACTTC
cdr3_aa: CSARGRQGAYEQYF
clone_size: few
d_call: TRBD1
j_call: TRBJ2-7
v_call: TRBV20-1

cdr3_nt: TGCGCCAGCAGCTTGGTTGGGGGGCCATCCGGCTACACCTTC
cdr3_aa: CASSLVGGPSGYTF
clone_size: .
d_call: .
j_call: TRBJ1-2
v_call: TRBV5-1

cdr3_nt: TGCGCCAGCAGCGCCCAAAGGGGGGCTCACACCGGGGAGCTGTTTTTT
cdr3_aa: CASSAQRGAHTGELFF
clone_size: many
d_call: .
j_call: TRBJ2-2
v_call: TRBV5-1

cdr3_nt: TGCGCCAGCAGCACGCCAACAGGAACCGGGGAGCTGTTTTTT
cdr3_aa: CASSTPTGTGELFF
clone_size: .
d_call: .
j_call: TRBJ2-2
v_call: TRBV5-1

cdr3_nt: TGCGCCAGCAGCACCCGGGACAGGGGCGGCGGCTACACCTTC
cdr3_aa: CASSTRDRGGGYTF
clone_size: once
d_call: TRBD1
j_call: TRBJ1-2
v_call: TRBV5-1

cdr3_nt: TGTGCCAGCAGTTACAGGGGTAACACTGAAGCTTTCTTT
cdr3_aa: CASSYRGNTEAFF
clone_size: many
d_call: .
j_call: TRBJ1-1
v_call: TRBV6-5

cdr3_nt: TGTGCCAGCAGTCCCGCGGGGGCTAGCGGGGCCTACAATGAGCAGTTCTTC
cdr3_aa: CASSPAGASGAYNEQFF
clone_size: .
d_call: TRBD2
j_call: TRBJ2-1
v_call: TRBV28

cdr3_nt: TGCAGCGTTGGGTTAGCGGGAGTATCAAGCGAGCAGTACTTC
cdr3_aa: CSVGLAGVSSEQYF
clone_size: .
d_call: TRBD2
j_call: TRBJ2-7
v_call: TRBV29-1

cdr3_nt: TGTGCCACCAGTCCAGGGTTGTACGAGCAGTACTTC
cdr3_aa: CATSPGLYEQYF
clone_size: few
d_call: .
j_call: TRBJ2-7
v_call: TRBV15

cdr3_nt: TGTGCCAGCAGCACAACGAGCGGGAGCCGGGAGACCCAGTACTTC
cdr3_aa: CASSTTSGSRETQYF
clone_size: .
d_call: TRBD2
j_call: TRBJ2-5
v_call: TRBV7-8

cdr3_nt: TGTGCCAGCAGCGACAGGGGGCTTTACGAGCAGTACTTC
cdr3_aa: CASSDRGLYEQYF
clone_size: .
d_call: TRBD1
j_call: TRBJ2-7
v_call: TRBV12-3/TRBV12-4

cdr3_nt: TGTGCCAGCAGCGTAGGGGGATCGGCGAAGGAAAAACTGTTTTTT
cdr3_aa: CASSVGGSAKEKLFF
clone_size: .
d_call: .
j_call: TRBJ1-4
v_call: TRBV9

cdr3_nt: TGTGCCAGCAGCTTAATGGGACAGGGGTACAATGAGCAGTTCTTC
cdr3_aa: CASSLMGQGYNEQFF
clone_size: .
d_call: TRBD1
j_call: TRBJ2-1
v_call: TRBV11-2

cdr3_nt: TGCAGCGTTGAAACTAGCGGGGGGTACCAAGAGACCCAGTACTTC
cdr3_aa: CSVETSGGYQETQYF
clone_size: many
d_call: TRBD2
j_call: TRBJ2-5
v_call: TRBV29-1

cdr3_nt: TGTGCCAGCACCCCGACTAGCGGGAGCTCCTACGAGCAGTACTTC
cdr3_aa: CASTPTSGSSYEQYF
clone_size: .
d_call: TRBD2
j_call: TRBJ2-7
v_call: TRBV7-2

cdr3_nt: TGTGCCAGCAACCGGGGGGCCCTACTAGATACGCAGTATTTT
cdr3_aa: CASNRGALLDTQYF
clone_size: few
d_call: .
j_call: TRBJ2-3
v_call: TRBV12-3/TRBV12-4

cdr3_nt: TGTGCCAGCAGCTCCCACAGGGGTGTTCGAGCGGGGAGCTCCTACGAGCAGTACTTC
cdr3_aa: CASSSHRGVRAGSSYEQYF
clone_size: few
d_call: .
j_call: TRBJ2-7
v_call: TRBV11-2

cdr3_nt: TGTGCCAGCACCGATATAACCGGGACAGGGGGATACGAGCAGTACTTC
cdr3_aa: CASTDITGTGGYEQYF
clone_size: few
d_call: TRBD1
j_call: TRBJ2-7
v_call: TRBV28

cdr3_nt: TGTGCCAGCAGTTACATGGGCAGGGGGCTCGCTGGAAACACCATATATTTT
cdr3_aa: CASSYMGRGLAGNTIYF
clone_size: .
d_call: TRBD1
j_call: TRBJ1-3
v_call: TRBV6-5

cdr3_nt: TGTGCCAGCAGCGCCTCAACTAGCGGGGGCTACAATGAGCAGTTCTTC
cdr3_aa: CASSASTSGGYNEQFF
clone_size: .
d_call: TRBD2
j_call: TRBJ2-1
v_call: TRBV7-9

cdr3_nt: TGTGCCACCGGGGGGCCTGGACCAAATCAGCCCCAGCATTTT
cdr3_aa: CATGGPGPNQPQHF
clone_size: .
d_call: .
j_call: TRBJ1-5
v_call: TRBV28

cdr3_nt: TGCAGTGCTAGTCGGCAGGGAATCCACGAGCAGTACTTC
cdr3_aa: CSASRQGIHEQYF
clone_size: .
d_call: .
j_call: TRBJ2-7
v_call: TRBV20-1

cdr3_nt: TGTGCCAGCAGCCCCCCTCAGGTGGGCGAGCAGTACTTC
cdr3_aa: CASSPPQVGEQYF
clone_size: .
d_call: .
j_call: TRBJ2-7
v_call: TRBV7-9

cdr3_nt: TGCAGTGCTAGTAAGACAGAGAACACTGAAGCTTTCTTT
cdr3_aa: CSASKTENTEAFF
clone_size: .
d_call: .
j_call: TRBJ1-1
v_call: TRBV20-1

cdr3_nt: TGTGCCAGCAGTTACGCCAACCTATATGGCTACACCTTC
cdr3_aa: CASSYANLYGYTF
clone_size: few
d_call: .
j_call: TRBJ1-2
v_call: TRBV6-5

cdr3_nt: TGCGCCAGCAGCGGGGTTGGAGAGGGGTACGAGCAGTACTTC
cdr3_aa: CASSGVGEGYEQYF
clone_size: many
d_call: .
j_call: TRBJ2-7
v_call: TRBV5-1

cdr3_nt: TGTGCCAGCAAACCGTCCCCAGCGGGAGTGTGGGATACGCAGTATTTT
cdr3_aa: CASKPSPAGVWDTQYF
clone_size: few
d_call: TRBD2
j_call: TRBJ2-3
v_call: TRBV11-2

cdr3_nt: TGCAGTGCTAGAGATCTAGGGGCCCAACAAATAAGAGTGAACACTGAAGCTTTCTTT
cdr3_aa: CSARDLGAQQIRVNTEAFF
clone_size: few
d_call: .
j_call: TRBJ1-1
v_call: TRBV20-1

cdr3_nt: TGTGCCAGCAGAAAACCAGGGAGTGGTGGAAACACCATATATTTT
cdr3_aa: CASRKPGSGGNTIYF
clone_size: .
d_call: .
j_call: TRBJ1-3
v_call: TRBV6-1

cdr3_nt: TGCGCCAGCAGCTTTCTAGCGGGCCTACCACCGAACACCGGGGAGCTGTTTTTT
cdr3_aa: CASSFLAGLPPNTGELFF
clone_size: .
d_call: TRBD2
j_call: TRBJ2-2
v_call: TRBV5-1

cdr3_nt: TGCAGTGCTAGAGGACTAGCGGGAGCCCTACGGGATACGCAGTATTTT
cdr3_aa: CSARGLAGALRDTQYF
clone_size: .
d_call: TRBD2
j_call: TRBJ2-3
v_call: TRBV20-1

cdr3_nt: TGCGCCAGCAGCTTGGATGGGGTTGAGGACGAGCAGTACTTC
cdr3_aa: CASSLDGVEDEQYF
clone_size: .
d_call: .
j_call: TRBJ2-7
v_call: TRBV5-1